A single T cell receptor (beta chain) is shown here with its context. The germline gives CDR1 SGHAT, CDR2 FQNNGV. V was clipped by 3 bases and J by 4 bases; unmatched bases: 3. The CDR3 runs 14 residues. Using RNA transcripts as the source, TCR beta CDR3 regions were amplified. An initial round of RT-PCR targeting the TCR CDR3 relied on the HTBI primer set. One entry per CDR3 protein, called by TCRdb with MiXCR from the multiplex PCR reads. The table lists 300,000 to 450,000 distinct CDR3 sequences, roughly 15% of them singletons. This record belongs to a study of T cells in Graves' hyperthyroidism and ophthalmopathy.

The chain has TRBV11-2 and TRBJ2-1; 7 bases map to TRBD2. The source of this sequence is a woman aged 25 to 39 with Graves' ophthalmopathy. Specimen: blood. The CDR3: CASSLAGEYNEQFF. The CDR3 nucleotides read TGTGCCAGCAGCTTGGCGGGGGAGTACAATGAGCAGTTCTTC.